This TCR beta chain was retrieved from a study of Ad26.COV2.S vaccination and SARS-CoV-2 variants. Profiling relied on immunoSEQ multiplex PCR, and the TCRdb table lists in-frame clones only, not all of them. The table has a few hundred thousand clones, 89% seen once. This sample's treatment: 15 to 20 received Ad26.COV2.S at low or high dose, single or two shots; 5 received placebo; per-sample allocation not given. Specimen acquisition occurred on day 63 following the initial vaccine or placebo injection. An Ad26 vector expressing Wuhan-strain SARS-CoV-2 spike constituted the vaccine. This CDR3 has 15 residues. Looked up from germline, CDR1 is MNHEY and CDR2 is SMNVEV (reference sequence). Trimming at V came to 5 bases and at J to 1 base, leaving 8 bases not matched to a gene.

This receptor was taken from a person between 18 and 65 years old who received the Ad26.COV2.S COVID-19 vaccine or a placebo. The specimen was peripheral blood, collected in a trial of Ad26.COV2.S vaccine versus placebo. The chain employs TRBV27 and TRBJ2-7, with 7 bases matching TRBD1. The CDR3 here is CASSPRDSGSYEQYF. The CDR3 DNA reads as TGTGCCAGCAGTCCCCGGGACAGTGGTTCCTACGAGCAGTACTTC.